The rows below give T cell receptor beta chains drawn from one sample of a study of shared clonotypes between healthy human individuals. Generated by immunoSEQ multiplex PCR, the TCRdb table keeps only in-frame clones and is missing some. The table includes 2 million to 2.5 million clones, approximately 94% detected once. The source material was naive CD4+ T cells sorted from blood. The receptor source for this set is a man aged 18 to 30 in good health. Each CDR3 is given with its conserved first and last residue. A D gene is named only where the DNA matches it firmly.

d_call	j_call	v_call	cdr3_aa	cdr3_nt
NA	TRBJ2-5	TRBV4-2	CASSQRPFETQYF	TGTGCCAGCAGCCAAAGACCTTTTGAGACCCAGTACTTC
NA	TRBJ2-5	TRBV5-1	CASSLTGKETQYF	TGCGCCAGCAGCTTAACGGGGAAAGAGACCCAGTACTTC
TRBD1	TRBJ2-7	TRBV7-6	CASSWDRDYEQYF	TGTGCCAGCAGCTGGGACAGGGACTACGAGCAGTACTTC
NA	TRBJ1-5	TRBV27	CASSFTLNQPQHF	TGTGCCAGCAGTTTCACCCTTAATCAGCCCCAGCATTTT
TRBD2	TRBJ2-1	TRBV30	CAWRAGGSEQFF	TGTGCCTGGAGAGCGGGAGGGAGTGAGCAGTTCTTC
NA	TRBJ1-2	TRBV2	CASSEVMFLGYTF	TGTGCCAGCAGTGAAGTCATGTTTCTAGGCTACACCTTC
NA	TRBJ2-1	TRBV6-5	CASSYLQGGYNEQFF	TGTGCCAGCAGTTACTTGCAGGGGGGTTACAATGAGCAGTTCTTC
NA	TRBJ1-1	TRBV19	CASSSGLAGGTEAFF	TGTGCCAGTAGTTCCGGACTGGCGGGGGGGACTGAAGCTTTCTTT
TRBD1	TRBJ1-6	TRBV7-8	CASSLYRTGSSYNSPLHF	TGTGCCAGCAGCCTATACCGGACAGGGAGCTCCTATAATTCACCCCTCCACTTT
TRBD2	TRBJ2-7	TRBV5-1	CASSLDPISWREDVYEQYF	TGCGCCAGCAGCTTGGACCCGATTTCCTGGCGGGAGGACGTCTACGAGCAGTACTTC
NA	TRBJ1-2	TRBV28	CASSLGGVDYGYTF	TGTGCCAGCAGTTTAGGGGGCGTAGACTATGGCTACACCTTC
NA	TRBJ1-5	TRBV18	CASSLTAGNNQPQHF	TGTGCCAGCTCACTAACCGCGGGGAACAATCAGCCCCAGCATTTT
NA	TRBJ1-1	TRBV10-3	CAIGTGNTEAFF	TGTGCCATCGGGACGGGTAACACTGAAGCTTTCTTT
TRBD1	TRBJ1-1	TRBV11-3	CATPGQLNTEAFF	TGTGCCACTCCGGGACAGTTGAACACTGAAGCTTTCTTT
NA	TRBJ2-5	TRBV5-1	CASSVGGQFVGETQYF	TGCGCCAGCAGCGTTGGAGGGCAGTTCGTAGGAGAGACCCAGTACTTC
NA	TRBJ2-7	TRBV5-4	CASSELEINEQYF	TGTGCCAGCAGCGAACTAGAAATCAACGAGCAGTACTTC
NA	TRBJ2-2	TRBV11-2	CASSSGWQAGELFF	TGTGCCAGCAGCTCCGGGTGGCAGGCCGGGGAGCTGTTTTTT
TRBD1	TRBJ1-5	TRBV2	CASSEALGQGNQPQHF	TGTGCCAGCAGTGAAGCCCTGGGACAGGGCAATCAGCCCCAGCATTTT
NA	TRBJ1-2	TRBV27	CASSLRGEGNYGYTF	TGTGCCAGCAGTTTAAGGGGGGAGGGGAACTATGGCTACACCTTC
TRBD2	TRBJ2-2	TRBV10-3	CAIPSGLVNTGELFF	TGTGCCATTCCCTCCGGACTAGTCAACACCGGGGAGCTGTTTTTT
NA	TRBJ1-1	TRBV6-6	CASSIGYMNTEAFF	TGTGCCAGCAGTATAGGGTACATGAACACTGAAGCTTTCTTT
TRBD1	TRBJ1-2	TRBV5-4	CASRLDRDGFYGYTF	TGTGCCAGCAGATTGGACAGGGACGGATTCTATGGCTACACCTTC